These T cell receptor beta chains were read from a single sample in a study of identical twins. TCRdb independently ran MiXCR on the 5' RACE reads; one entry per CDR3 protein. The table shows 250,000 to 300,000 distinct CDR3 sequences, with 7.5% to 9.5% occurring only once. The data also belong to a second study, concerning yellow fever vaccine responses in identical twins.

The specimen sequenced was CD8+ T cells sorted from blood. All receptors come from a woman between 18 and 30 years old in good health. CDR3s leave out the opening cysteine and the closing phenylalanine or tryptophan. The order of the fields is V gene, CDR3 protein.

V gene: TRBV7-9
CDR3 protein: ASSLNPGTEAF

V gene: TRBV12-3/TRBV12-4
CDR3 protein: ASREDPWETQY

V gene: TRBV5-6
CDR3 protein: ASSATQGLKIYEQY

V gene: TRBV6-1
CDR3 protein: ASSGGFSLYEQY

V gene: TRBV18
CDR3 protein: ASSPVEVGVREQY

V gene: TRBV7-2
CDR3 protein: ASSPFLGLQNTEAF

V gene: TRBV10-3
CDR3 protein: AIRRLGEETQY

V gene: TRBV28
CDR3 protein: ASRWAERGEDEQY

V gene: TRBV10-1
CDR3 protein: ASSESIYRQAYNSPLH

V gene: TRBV5-1
CDR3 protein: ASMPTGVNGYT